Each of the 29 T cell receptor beta chains below was sequenced from the same sample in a study of blood T cell repertoires in COVID-19. The data were produced by immunoSEQ multiplex PCR, yet TCRdb's version contains in-frame clones alone and is incomplete. The table lists approximately 210,000 clones, roughly 88% of them singletons. Sequences were obtained from PBMCs or T cells enriched from blood (not recorded which). Receptors originate from a woman aged 45-65 years with acute COVID-19.

The rearrangement uses TRBV10-3 and TRBJ1-5; D call uncertain. With 2 bases removed from V and 4 bases from J, the gap between germline ends came to 15 bases. Germline assignment: CDR1 ENHRY and CDR2 SYGVKD. The CDR3 has 16 residues. CDR3 region: CAISEGVGRTNQPQHF. The CDR3 DNA reads as TGTGCCATCAGTGAGGGGGTAGGAAGGACTAATCAGCCCCAGCATTTT.

V and J are TRBV7-9 and TRBJ2-7; tentatively, D is TRBD2 (5 bases). V was trimmed by 1 base and J by 2 bases, leaving 15 bases between them. From germline, CDR1 is SEHNR and CDR2 FQNEAQ (reference sequence). The CDR3 runs 16 residues. The CDR3: CASSLVRVGEAYEQYF. CDR3 nucleotides: TGTGCCAGCAGCTTAGTTAGGGTGGGAGAGGCCTACGAGCAGTACTTC.

The chain uses TRBV27 and TRBJ1-4, with D uncertain. The CDR3 is 14 residues long. With 6 bases removed from V and 8 bases from J, the gap between germline ends came to 16 bases. CDR1 MNHEY and CDR2 SMNVEV come from the germline V gene (reference sequence). CDR3: CASSPQAVGEKLFF. The CDR3 DNA sequence: TGTGCCAGCAGCCCACAAGCGGTAGGGGAAAAACTGTTTTTT.

The J gene is TRBJ2-5, the V gene TRBV19, with TRBD2 matching 12 bases. The CDR3 sequence is 15 residues long. CDR1 LNHDA and CDR2 SQIVND come from the germline V gene (reference sequence). V gave up 5 bases and J gave up 5 bases; unmatched junction bases: 6. The CDR3: CASSLRLAGAETQYF. The CDR3 DNA sequence: TGTGCCAGTAGTCTAAGACTAGCGGGAGCCGAGACCCAGTACTTC.

This clone appeared a single time. This chain connects TRBV25-1 to TRBJ1-6; the D gene is possibly TRBD1 (6 bases). In germline, CDR1 is MGHDK, CDR2 SYGVNS. The CDR3 spans 16 residues. Trimming removed 1 base at V and 5 bases at J, with 12 bases between. CDR3 sequence reads: CASSESGGLNNSPLHF. For the CDR3, the DNA is TGTGCCAGCAGTGAATCTGGGGGCCTCAATAATTCACCCCTCCACTTT.

The chain uses TRBV6-6 and TRBJ2-1; 9 bases fit TRBD2. V was pared by 1 base and J by 8 bases, with 3 bases of the junction left unmatched. Germline lookup yields CDR1 MNHNY and CDR2 SVGAGI (reference sequence). The CDR3 consists of 14 residues. The CDR3 protein is CASSYYSGSHEQFF. CDR3 DNA: TGTGCCAGCAGTTACTATAGCGGGAGCCATGAGCAGTTCTTC.

This chain links TRBV20-1 with TRBJ2-7; D is uncertain. Germline V gene data show CDR1 as DFQATT and CDR2 as SNEGSKA (reference sequence). The CDR3 contains 11 residues. The ends were cut back, 2 bases at V and 4 bases at J, with 6 bases in the middle. CDR3 region: CSARQSYEQYF. The CDR3 DNA follows: TGCAGTGCTAGACAGTCTTACGAGCAGTACTTC.

The rearrangement joins TRBV28 to TRBJ2-5; D possibly corresponds to TRBD1 (6 bases). The CDR3 is 14 amino acids. Trimming removed 3 bases at V and 2 bases at J, with 10 bases between. Germline V gene sequence: CDR1 MDHEN, CDR2 SYDVKM. CDR3 in amino acids: CASSLSGEQETQYF. CDR3 DNA: TGTGCCAGCAGTTTGTCAGGGGAACAAGAGACCCAGTACTTC.

On this clone: The junction departs from germline at one end; a sequencing error may be responsible. The chain is built from TRBV7-2 and TRBJ2-7; 9 positions match TRBD2. Germline values: CDR1 SGHTA, CDR2 FQGNSA. This CDR3 has 14 residues. CDR3 residues: CASRLAGAAHEQYF. The CDR3 DNA is TGTGCCAGCAGATTAGCGGGAGCGGCCCACGAGCAGTACTTC.

There are a few counts of this clone. The V gene is TRBV19, the J gene TRBJ1-2; D is uncertain. Germline loops: CDR1 LNHDA, CDR2 SQIVND (reference sequence). Trimming cost V 0 bases and J 4 bases, with 6 bases left between them. The CDR3 loop spans 13 amino acids. The CDR3 sequence is CASSIEEVYGYTF. The CDR3 nucleotides read TGTGCCAGTAGTATAGAGGAGGTCTATGGCTACACCTTC.

The chain links TRBV6-5 to TRBJ2-3; TRBD2 matches at 7 bases. The CDR3 is made up of 14 amino acids. CDR1 is MNHEY and CDR2 is SVGAGI in the germline V gene. Trimming took 7 bases from V and 1 from J; bases not matched to a gene: 5. CDR3 sequence reads: CASTRTSGTDTQYF. CDR3 DNA: TGTGCCAGCACCCGAACTAGCGGCACAGATACGCAGTATTTT.

V usage is TRBV12-3 or TRBV12-4 and J usage is TRBJ2-5; D unresolved. V lost 2 bases, J lost 1 base, and 5 bases lay in between. The CDR3 has 13 residues. The CDR3 region is CASSLFRQETQYF. CDR3 nucleotide sequence: TGTGCCAGCAGTTTATTTCGCCAAGAGACCCAGTACTTC.

This sequence joins TRBV19 and TRBJ1-5, with 7 positions matching TRBD1. The CDR3 spans 15 residues. Losses at the gene ends were 6 bases for V and 3 bases for J; bases not matched to a gene: 8. Germline loops: CDR1 LNHDA, CDR2 SQIVND (reference sequence). This CDR3 reads CASRPQGGFNQPQHF. The CDR3 DNA sequence: TGTGCCAGTAGACCCCAGGGGGGCTTCAATCAGCCCCAGCATTTT.

This clone has a handful of counts. The CDR3 sequence is CASSQRLGLAGGGSYNEQFF. The CDR3, as DNA: TGTGCCAGCAGCCAACGTCTAGGACTAGCGGGGGGCGGCTCCTACAATGAGCAGTTCTTC. V usage is TRBV14 and J usage is TRBJ2-1, with 14 bases that match TRBD2. V was clipped by 2 bases and J by 0 bases; unmatched bases: 9. Germline CDR1 reads SGHDN; CDR2 reads FVKESK. The CDR3 runs to 20 residues.

The chain couples TRBV5-6 to TRBJ2-3; a weak D match, TRBD1 (5 bases). The V and J ends lost 0 bases and 5 bases respectively, with 10 bases between them. The germline V gene encodes CDR1 SGHDT and CDR2 YYEEEE. The CDR3 contains 14 residues. Here the CDR3 DNA reads TGTGCCAGCAGCTTGGGAAGACAGTTAGATACGCAGTATTTT. Its translation is CASSLGRQLDTQYF.

Here the CDR3 DNA reads TGTGCCTGGAGCCCCGACAGGGACTACGAGCAGTACTTC. Translating it yields CAWSPDRDYEQYF. The chain joins TRBV30 to TRBJ2-7, with 7 bases aligning to TRBD1. CDR3 size: 13 residues. Germline V CDR1 and CDR2: GTSNPN, SVGIG (reference sequence). J was trimmed by 3 bases and V by 3 bases; bases with no gene match: 5. Variable domain in full (rest from reference TRBV30 and TRBJ2-7): SQTIHQWPATLVQPVGSPLSLECTVEGTSNPNLYWYRQAAGRGLQLLFYSVGIGQISSEVPQNLSASRPQDRQFILSSKKLLLSDSGFYLCAWSPDRDYEQYFGPGTRLTVT.

The chain carries TRBV24-1 and TRBJ2-3, with D hard to call. Germline lookup yields CDR1 KGHDR and CDR2 SFDVKD. The CDR3 spans 15 residues. V was pared by 4 bases and J by 3 bases, with 13 bases between. CDR3 in DNA: TGTGCCACCAGTGACCGTTCGCTAGTGACAGATACGCAGTATTTT. Its protein is CATSDRSLVTDTQYF.

This clone was seen only once. This rearrangement joins TRBV12-3 or TRBV12-4 to TRBJ2-7; 10 bases are shared with TRBD2. CDR3 length: 13 amino acids. Germline trimming cut 6 bases from V and 6 bases from J; bases unmatched to any gene: 5. Here the CDR3 reads CASRLAGAVEQYF. Written as DNA, the CDR3 is TGTGCCAGCAGGCTAGCGGGAGCCGTCGAGCAGTACTTC.

The genes are TRBV7-9 and TRBJ2-1, with D perhaps matching TRBD1 (5 bases). Deletions cut 5 bases from V and 0 bases from J, with 14 bases between. CDR3 length: 16 amino acids. Germline CDR1 SEHNR, CDR2 FQNEAQ (reference sequence). Here the CDR3 DNA reads TGTGCCAGCAGCACTCTCCGGACAAGCTCCTACAATGAGCAGTTCTTC. It encodes CASSTLRTSSYNEQFF.

This CDR3 is CASFNQGGEYEQYF. The CDR3 DNA is TGTGCCAGCTTCAACCAGGGTGGTGAGTACGAGCAGTACTTC. The chain employs TRBV28 and TRBJ2-7; D may be TRBD1 (5 bases). There are 14 residues in the CDR3. CDR1 MDHEN and CDR2 SYDVKM come from the germline V gene. V lost 8 bases and J lost 4, with 18 bases in between.

The rearrangement uses TRBV2 and TRBJ1-6; TRBD1 might be the D (5 bases). CDR1 SNHLY and CDR2 FYNNEI come from the germline V gene. The CDR3 has 13 amino acids. Deletions cut 6 bases from V and 8 bases from J, with 11 bases between. CDR3 sequence: CASREPTDSPLHF. CDR3 in DNA: TGTGCCAGCAGGGAACCGACAGATTCACCCCTCCACTTT.

This chain joins TRBV28 and TRBJ1-6, with 9 bases that match TRBD1. The V gene end was trimmed by 5 bases and the J gene end by 4 bases; junction bases not matched to a gene: 12. This CDR3 is built from 18 residues. CDR1 is MDHEN and CDR2 is SYDVKM in the germline V gene. Here the CDR3 DNA reads TGTGCCAGCAGTAACCCCCTCCGACAGGGGGATTATAATTCACCCCTCCACTTT. Its translation: CASSNPLRQGDYNSPLHF.

This chain joins TRBV7-6 and TRBJ2-7, with a weak D call TRBD1 (6 bases). The CDR3 is 15 residues long. CDR1 and CDR2 from the germline V gene are SGHVS and FNYEAQ. The V and J ends lost 2 bases and 6 bases respectively, with 17 bases between them. DNA for the CDR3: TGTGCCAGCAGCTTACGGCCTCAGGGGTTTTCCGAGCAGTACTTC. Encoded protein: CASSLRPQGFSEQYF.

This clone was seen only once. This chain uses TRBV19 with TRBJ2-2; 7 nucleotides match TRBD2. In germline, CDR1 is LNHDA, CDR2 SQIVND (reference sequence). V lost 3 bases and J lost 8; bases outside the gene matches: 9. The CDR3 is made up of 15 amino acids. The CDR3 is CASSINPAGVGELFF. CDR3 DNA: TGTGCCAGTAGTATCAATCCCGCGGGAGTAGGGGAGCTGTTTTTT.

This clone was detected once. The chain carries TRBV6-1 and TRBJ1-5; D possibly corresponds to TRBD1 (6 bases). The germline V gene encodes CDR1 MNHNS and CDR2 SASEGT. CDR3 size: 19 residues. Deletions cut 3 bases from V and 1 base from J, with 22 bases between. CDR3 bases: TGTGCCAGCAGTGACCGATATTTGACAGGCGAGGCGAGCAATCAGCCCCAGCATTTT. As protein: CASSDRYLTGEASNQPQHF.

The rearrangement joins TRBV7-8 to TRBJ1-5; 8 bases map to TRBD1. V lost 1 base and J lost 6; bases outside the gene matches: 11. Germline lookup yields CDR1 SGHVS and CDR2 FQNEAQ. The CDR3 extends over 17 amino acids. The CDR3 bases are TGTGCCAGCAGCTTAGGTGGTTCCAGGGGGCCCGGTCAGCCCCAGCATTTT. Translating it yields CASSLGGSRGPGQPQHF.

The chain uses TRBV2 and TRBJ1-6; 9 bases match TRBD1. There are 13 residues in the CDR3. Germline V gives CDR1 SNHLY, CDR2 FYNNEI. V trimming: 7 bases; J trimming: 8 bases; junction bases outside the gene matches: 3. Written as DNA, the CDR3 is TGTGCCAGCATACAGGGGGCAGATTCACCCCTCCACTTT. Its protein is CASIQGADSPLHF.

This sequence joins TRBV30 and TRBJ2-1, with 8 bases identical to TRBD1. Germline values: CDR1 GTSNPN, CDR2 SVGIG (reference sequence). The CDR3 covers 12 residues. With V trimmed by 8 bases and J by 4 bases, 4 bases remained unmatched. CDR3 nucleotide sequence: TGTGCCGGGACAGGCCATTACAATGAGCAGTTCTTC. Translated, it gives CAGTGHYNEQFF.

This chain uses TRBV9 with TRBJ1-1, with a possible D match to TRBD1 (5 bases). Trimming removed 0 bases at V and 4 bases at J, with 13 bases between. CDR1 SGDLS and CDR2 YYNGEE come from the germline V gene. The CDR3 has 15 amino acids. The chain's CDR3 is CASSVDGAGGTEAFF. The DNA for the CDR3 is TGTGCCAGCAGCGTAGACGGGGCGGGGGGCACTGAAGCTTTCTTT. The whole variable domain, filled in from reference TRBV9 and TRBJ1-1, reads DSGVTQTPKHLITATGQRVTLRCSPRSGDLSVYWYQQSLDQGLQFLIQYYNGEERAKGNILERFSAQQFPDLHSELNLSSLELGDSALYFCASSVDGAGGTEAFFGQGTRLTVV.